These 21 T cell receptor beta chains originate from one sample sequenced in a study of molecular identifiers for immune sequencing clone quantification. Each CDR3 protein gets one entry after TCRdb re-called the PCR reads with MiXCR. The sample gives approximately 680,000 distinct CDR3 sequences, about 25% of which show up once; 0.7% to 0.95% is in the top ten. Input material: naive CD8+ T cells from blood, with Jurkat cell RNA spiked in. The subset denotes: FACS-sorted CD8+CD4-CCR7+CD45RA+ naive T cells. These receptors came from a human donor in good health. Some libraries in this study had Jurkat cell RNA spiked in.

This sequence joins TRBV19 and TRBJ2-1, with D perhaps TRBD1 (5 bases). The germline gives CDR1 LNHDA, CDR2 SQIVND (reference sequence). V lost 3 bases, J lost 6 bases, and 9 bases lay in between. The CDR3 sequence is 13 residues long. The DNA of the CDR3 is TGTGCCAGTAGTATCCCAGGGCCCAATGAGCAGTTCTTC. Encoded protein: CASSIPGPNEQFF. Based on the CDR3 plus reference TRBV19 and TRBJ2-1, the full variable domain is DGGITQSPKYLFRKEGQNVTLSCEQNLNHDAMYWYRQDPGQGLRLIYYSQIVNDFQKGDIAEGYSVSREKKESFPLTVTSAQKNPTAFYLCASSIPGPNEQFFGPGTRLTVL.

About this clonotype: A clone one base away is much larger, so this may be a read error. V usage is TRBV30 and J usage is TRBJ2-1; 8 bases are a match to TRBD2. Germline CDR1 reads GTSNPN; CDR2 reads SVGIG (reference sequence). CDR3 length: 15 residues. For the CDR3, the DNA is TGTGCCTGGACCCCCCTGCGGGAGGACTACAATGCGCAGTTCTTC. Its protein product is CAWTPLREDYNAQFF.

This clonotype occurred many times. The CDR3 loop is CASSLAGQNIQYF. CDR3 nucleotide sequence: TGTGCCAGCAGCTTGGCGGGACAAAACATTCAGTACTTC. The chain combines TRBV5-6 with TRBJ2-4; perhaps D is TRBD1 or TRBD2 (5 bases each). Germline CDR1 reads SGHDT; CDR2 reads YYEEEE. This CDR3 has 13 residues. V was clipped by 0 bases and J by 5 bases, with 6 bases between them.

This clonotype has more than one count but fewer than ten. V and J are TRBV19 and TRBJ1-5; 7 bases are a match to TRBD1. This CDR3 contains 14 residues. Looked up from germline, CDR1 is LNHDA and CDR2 is SQIVND (reference sequence). V was pared by 3 bases and J by 5 bases, with 4 bases of the junction left unmatched. For the CDR3, the DNA is TGTGCCAGTAGTATCCGGGACAGCTATCAGCCCCAGCATTTT. This translates into CASSIRDSYQPQHF.

This rearrangement joins TRBV12-3 or TRBV12-4 to TRBJ2-6; D remains unclear. Deletions cut 4 bases from V and 4 bases from J, with 29 bases between. The CDR3 is 21 residues long. The CDR3 DNA sequence: TGTGCCAGCAGTTCCACCGCGGAAAAATACCCTTCCTCTGCGGGGGCCAACGTCCTGACTTTC. This sequence encodes CASSSTAEKYPSSAGANVLTF.

This clonotype occurred a few times. This rearrangement joins TRBV3-1 to TRBJ1-4; D remains ambiguous. With 0 bases removed from V and 2 bases from J, the gap between germline ends came to 10 bases. The CDR3 loop spans 16 amino acids. CDR1 and CDR2 (germline): LGHDT, YNNKEL (reference sequence). The CDR3 here is CASSQEGSWTNEKLFF. Here the CDR3 DNA reads TGTGCCAGCAGCCAAGAAGGGTCGTGGACTAATGAAAAACTGTTTTTT.

The CDR3 region has the DNA TGTGCCAGCAGTTTTCGGGGGGCTAACACCGGGGAGCTGTTTTTT. Protein sequence: CASSFRGANTGELFF. V gene TRBV28 combines with J gene TRBJ2-2, with a possible D match to TRBD2 (7 bases). V was trimmed by 3 bases and J by 2 bases, leaving 10 bases between them. The CDR3 totals 15 residues. Germline V gene lookup returns CDR1 MDHEN and CDR2 SYDVKM.

There are a few counts of this clonotype. This CDR3 is missing its conserved last phenylalanine or tryptophan, likely due to a read error. V is TRBV12-3 or TRBV12-4 and J is TRBJ1-1; D is uncertain. Trimming cost V 0 bases and J 5 bases, with 7 bases left between them. The CDR3 is made up of 13 amino acids. This CDR3 reads CASSLAGWTEAFS. CDR3 coding DNA: TGTGCCAGCAGTTTAGCGGGGTGGACTGAAGCTTTCTCT.

A word on this clonotype: The CDR3 end shows no conserved phenylalanine or tryptophan, and so a read error is likely. The chain uses TRBV4-3 and TRBJ2-7, with 7 bases that match TRBD2. V was pared by 1 base and J by 2 bases, with 2 bases of the junction left unmatched. CDR3 length equals 14 residues. CDR1 is LGHNA, CDR2 YSLEER, per germline. The CDR3 spells CASSQGEGTYEQYY. In nucleotides, the CDR3 is TGCGCCAGCAGCCAAGGGGAGGGAACCTACGAGCAGTACTAC.

This clonotype was seen more than once but under ten times. A much more abundant neighbour one base away suggests this may be a read error. The V gene is TRBV12-3 or TRBV12-4, the J gene TRBJ1-4; D unclear. CDR3 length: 14 residues. As DNA, the CDR3 is TGTGCCAGCAGAGAGGGTGGAACTAATGAAAAACAGTTTTTT. Its translation: CASREGGTNEKQFF.

About this clonotype itself: At one boundary the junction diverges from the germline segment, which might be a read error. The chain carries TRBV28 and TRBJ2-1; 8 nucleotides match TRBD2. The CDR3 length is 15 residues. The germline V gene has CDR1 MDHEN and CDR2 SYDVKM. CDR3 sequence reads: CASSLNGRAYSEQFF. The CDR3 DNA sequence: TGTGCCAGCAGTTTAAACGGGAGGGCCTACAGTGAGCAGTTCTTC.

The rearrangement joins TRBV30 to TRBJ2-2; D is possibly TRBD1 (6 bases). The V end lost 0 bases, the J end lost 7 bases, and 9 bases lay between the germline ends. Germline assignment: CDR1 GTSNPN and CDR2 SVGIG (reference sequence). The CDR3 has 13 residues. The CDR3 loop reads CAWSVSGVGELFF. CDR3 nucleotides: TGTGCCTGGAGTGTATCAGGGGTCGGGGAGCTGTTTTTT.

This clonotype was counted at least ten times. The chain combines TRBV7-9 with TRBJ1-5; D is possibly TRBD1 (5 bases). V lost 3 bases, J lost 3 bases, and 9 bases lay in between. The length of the CDR3 is 14 residues. Germline V CDR1 and CDR2: SEHNR, FQNEAQ (reference sequence). This chain's CDR3 is CASSFAGNNQPQHF. In DNA form, the CDR3 reads TGTGCCAGCAGCTTTGCAGGGAACAATCAGCCCCAGCATTTT. The full variable domain, its missing parts supplied by reference TRBV7-9 and TRBJ1-5, is DTGVSQNPRHKITKRGQNVTFRCDPISEHNRLYWYRQTLGQGPEFLTYFQNEAQLEKSRLLSDRFSAERPKGSFSTLEIQRTEQGDSAMYLCASSFAGNNQPQHFGDGTRLSIL.

In this sample, this clonotype turned up a few times. This chain connects TRBV19 to TRBJ1-6; TRBD1 matches at 8 bases. Germline values: CDR1 LNHDA, CDR2 SQIVND (reference sequence). J was trimmed by 0 bases and V by 6 bases; bases with no gene match: 4. The CDR3 is 16 amino acids. CDR3 protein: CASSDRGGSYNSPLHF. The CDR3 DNA follows: TGTGCCAGTAGCGACAGGGGCGGCTCCTATAATTCACCCCTCCACTTT. Combining the CDR3 with reference TRBV19 and TRBJ1-6 gives the whole variable domain DGGITQSPKYLFRKEGQNVTLSCEQNLNHDAMYWYRQDPGQGLRLIYYSQIVNDFQKGDIAEGYSVSREKKESFPLTVTSAQKNPTAFYLCASSDRGGSYNSPLHFGNGTRLTVT.

This chain joins TRBV12-3 or TRBV12-4 and TRBJ1-1, with 7 bases identical to TRBD1. Trimming at V came to 6 bases and at J to 6 bases, leaving 40 bases not matched to a gene. The CDR3 is made up of 24 amino acids. This CDR3 is CASRPLPHERRLTGTRSICAEAFF. In DNA form, the CDR3 reads TGTGCCAGCAGACCTCTGCCCCACGAACGCCGTCTGACAGGGACCCGATCTATTTGCGCTGAAGCTTTCTTT.

Points on this clonotype: At one end the junction does not follow the germline gene, possibly because of a read error. The chain carries TRBV27 and TRBJ2-7; 9 positions agree with TRBD2. The CDR3 runs to 15 residues. In germline, CDR1 is MNHEY, CDR2 SMNVEV (reference sequence). For the CDR3, the DNA is TGTGCCAGCAGTTTACATAGCGGGAGTATCTACGGGCAGTACTTC. This translates into CASSLHSGSIYGQYF.

The V call is TRBV7-9, the J call TRBJ1-5; no clear D gene. Germline V gene lookup returns CDR1 SEHNR and CDR2 FQNEAQ (reference sequence). V gave up 5 bases and J gave up 0 bases, with 11 bases separating them. The CDR3 is 15 residues long. CDR3 loop: CASSPGGNSNQPQHF. The CDR3 bases are TGTGCCAGCAGCCCCGGCGGTAATAGCAATCAGCCCCAGCATTTT.

The chain couples TRBV19 to TRBJ2-7; 7 bases agree with TRBD2. In germline, CDR1 is LNHDA, CDR2 SQIVND (reference sequence). V lost 3 bases to trimming and J lost 4 bases; unmatched junction nucleotides: 9. CDR3 size: 15 residues. CDR3 residues: CASSIAGGGGYEQYF. DNA for the CDR3: TGTGCCAGTAGTATCGCTGGCGGGGGAGGGTACGAGCAGTACTTC.

This clonotype was seen many times. The rearrangement links TRBV25-1 to TRBJ2-5; TRBD1 is a possible D gene (5 bases). This CDR3 contains 15 residues. Germline V gives CDR1 MGHDK, CDR2 SYGVNS. V lost 3 bases to trimming and J lost 1 base, with 12 bases between them. CDR3 protein: CASSDHRLIQETQYF. The CDR3 DNA is TGTGCCAGCAGTGACCACAGGCTTATCCAAGAGACCCAGTACTTC.

This clonotype occurred many times. The chain carries TRBV20-1 and TRBJ2-7; weak D call: TRBD1 (6 bases). Trimming shortened V by 3 bases and J by 2 bases, and 14 bases separated the two germline ends. Germline V gene sequence: CDR1 DFQATT, CDR2 SNEGSKA (reference sequence). This CDR3 has 14 residues. The DNA of the CDR3 is TGCAGTGCTAGGGCAGCAGGGGACGCCTACGAGCAGTACTTC. This encodes CSARAAGDAYEQYF.

A remark on this clonotype: This clone may be a read error of a much larger clone one base away. The chain employs TRBV6-1 and TRBJ2-3; D gene ambiguous. Trimming stripped 6 bases from V and 3 bases from J, with 7 bases between. The CDR3 length is 12 residues. Germline loops: CDR1 MNHNS, CDR2 SASEGT. The CDR3 bases are TGTGCCAGCAGGCCCTTTACAGATACGCAGTATTTT. Residues: CASRPFTDTQYF.